This T cell receptor beta chain was profiled in a study of blood T cell repertoires in COVID-19. As for the study in general: In each case, the material was cDNA or gDNA derived from T cells, B-cell-depleted T cells, or PBMCs.

In the authors' workflow: Scientists estimated how many nucleated cells there were by amplifying reference gene primers. Data came from immunoSEQ multiplex PCR; TCRdb stores just in-frame clones and leaves some out. The DNA gave D and trimming, while V, J and clone size come from that table. The repertoire holds about 200,000 clones, roughly 90% seen once, with 6.5% to 8.5% in the top ten. V gave up 11 bases and J gave up 6 bases; unmatched junction bases: 13. The germline V gene has CDR1 MNHEY and CDR2 SVGAGI. The CDR3 length is 14 residues. This chain uses TRBV6-5 with TRBJ1-1, with 9 bases matching TRBD1. The sequence was collected from a man aged 35-49 years with acute or convalescent COVID-19. The sequenced sample consisted of peripheral blood. The CDR3 DNA reads TGTGCCTGCCGACAGGGGGGGGAAGTCGCTGAAGCTTTCTTT. Amino acid sequence: CACRQGGEVAEAFF.